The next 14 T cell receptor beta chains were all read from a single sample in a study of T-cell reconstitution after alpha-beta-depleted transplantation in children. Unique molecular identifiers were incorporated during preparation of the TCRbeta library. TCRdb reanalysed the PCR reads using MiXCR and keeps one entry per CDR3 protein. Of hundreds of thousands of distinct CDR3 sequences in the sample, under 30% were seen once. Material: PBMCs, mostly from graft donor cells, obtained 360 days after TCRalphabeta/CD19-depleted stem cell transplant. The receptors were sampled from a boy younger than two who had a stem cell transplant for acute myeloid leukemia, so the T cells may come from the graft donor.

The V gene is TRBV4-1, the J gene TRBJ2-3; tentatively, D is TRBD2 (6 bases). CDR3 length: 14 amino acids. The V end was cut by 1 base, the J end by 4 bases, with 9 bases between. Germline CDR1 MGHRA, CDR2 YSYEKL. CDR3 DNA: TGCGCCAGCAGCCAAGCGGGGGACCCAGATACGCAGTATTTT. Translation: CASSQAGDPDTQYF.

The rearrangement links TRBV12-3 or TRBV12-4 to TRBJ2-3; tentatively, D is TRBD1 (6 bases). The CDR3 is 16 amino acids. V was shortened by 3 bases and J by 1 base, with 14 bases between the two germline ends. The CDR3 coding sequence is TGTGCCAGCAGTTTTGCCCGACAGGCACGCACAGATACGCAGTATTTT. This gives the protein CASSFARQARTDTQYF.

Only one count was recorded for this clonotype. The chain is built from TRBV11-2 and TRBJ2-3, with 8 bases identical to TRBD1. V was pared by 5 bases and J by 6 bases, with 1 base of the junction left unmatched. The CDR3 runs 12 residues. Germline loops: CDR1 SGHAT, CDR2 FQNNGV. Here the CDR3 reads CASSHRGDTQYF. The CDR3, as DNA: TGTGCCAGCAGCCACAGGGGGGATACGCAGTATTTT.

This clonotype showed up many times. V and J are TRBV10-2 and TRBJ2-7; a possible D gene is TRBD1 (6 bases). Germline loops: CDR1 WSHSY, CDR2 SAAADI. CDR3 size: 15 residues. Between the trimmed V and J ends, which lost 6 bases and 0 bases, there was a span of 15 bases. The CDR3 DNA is TGCGCCAGCAGGCCCCCGACAGGTCACTCCTACGAGCAGTACTTC. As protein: CASRPPTGHSYEQYF.

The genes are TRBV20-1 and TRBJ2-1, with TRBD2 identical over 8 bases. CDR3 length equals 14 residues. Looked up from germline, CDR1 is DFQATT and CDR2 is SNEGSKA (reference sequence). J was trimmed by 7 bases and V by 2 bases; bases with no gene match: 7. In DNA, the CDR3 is TGCAGTGCTAGAAGACGGGGGGGCTGGAATGAGCAGTTCTTC. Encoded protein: CSARRRGGWNEQFF.

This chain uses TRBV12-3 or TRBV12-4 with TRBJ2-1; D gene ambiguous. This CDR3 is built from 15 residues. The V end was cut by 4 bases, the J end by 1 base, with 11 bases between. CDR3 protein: CASSSFSISYNEQFF. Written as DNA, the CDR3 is TGTGCCAGCAGTTCATTTAGTATATCCTACAATGAGCAGTTCTTC.

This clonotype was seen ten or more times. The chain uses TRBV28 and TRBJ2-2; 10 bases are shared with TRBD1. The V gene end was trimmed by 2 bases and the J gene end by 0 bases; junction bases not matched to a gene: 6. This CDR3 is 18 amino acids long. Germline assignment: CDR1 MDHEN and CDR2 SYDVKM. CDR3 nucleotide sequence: TGTGCCAGCAGTTTACTAGCCGGGACAGGGGCGAACACCGGGGAGCTGTTTTTT. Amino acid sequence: CASSLLAGTGANTGELFF.

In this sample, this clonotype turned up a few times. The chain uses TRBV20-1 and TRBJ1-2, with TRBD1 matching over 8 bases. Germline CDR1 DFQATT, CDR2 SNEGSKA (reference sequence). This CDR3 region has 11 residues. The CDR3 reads CRTGELYGYTF. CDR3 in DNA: TGCAGGACAGGGGAGTTGTATGGCTACACCTTC.

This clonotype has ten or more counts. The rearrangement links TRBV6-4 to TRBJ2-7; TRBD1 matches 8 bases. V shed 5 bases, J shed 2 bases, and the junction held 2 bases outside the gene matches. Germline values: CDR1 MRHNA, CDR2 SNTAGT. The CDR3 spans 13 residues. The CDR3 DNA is TGTGCCAGCAGTTGGGACAGGACCTACGAGCAGTACTTC. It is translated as CASSWDRTYEQYF.

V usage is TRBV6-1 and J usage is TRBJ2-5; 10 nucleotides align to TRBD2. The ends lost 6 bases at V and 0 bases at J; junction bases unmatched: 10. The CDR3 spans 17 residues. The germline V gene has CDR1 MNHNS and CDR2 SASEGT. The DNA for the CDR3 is TGTGCCAGCAGCCGCGGATCACTAGCGGGGAACCAAGAGACCCAGTACTTC. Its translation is CASSRGSLAGNQETQYF.

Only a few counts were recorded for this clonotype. This CDR3 reads CSARLAGTTTDTQYF. In DNA form, the CDR3 reads TGCAGTGCCAGACTAGCGGGGACCACCACAGATACGCAGTATTTT. The chain links TRBV20-1 to TRBJ2-3, with 11 positions matching TRBD2. Germline CDR1 is DFQATT and CDR2 is SNEGSKA (reference sequence). The CDR3 loop spans 15 amino acids. With V trimmed by 6 bases and J by 2 bases, 7 bases remained unmatched.

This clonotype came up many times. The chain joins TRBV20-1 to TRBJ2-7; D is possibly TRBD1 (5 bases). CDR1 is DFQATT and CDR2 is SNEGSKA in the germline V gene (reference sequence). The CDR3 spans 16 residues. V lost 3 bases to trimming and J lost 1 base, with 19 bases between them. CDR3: CSARAQGLDKSYEQYF. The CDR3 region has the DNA TGCAGTGCTAGGGCCCAAGGGTTGGACAAGTCCTACGAGCAGTACTTC.

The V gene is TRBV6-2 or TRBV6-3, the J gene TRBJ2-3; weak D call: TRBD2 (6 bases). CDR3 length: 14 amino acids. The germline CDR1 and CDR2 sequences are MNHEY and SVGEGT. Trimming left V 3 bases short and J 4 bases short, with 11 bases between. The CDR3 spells CASSYPGVPDTQYF. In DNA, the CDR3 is TGTGCCAGCAGTTATCCGGGGGTGCCAGATACGCAGTATTTT.

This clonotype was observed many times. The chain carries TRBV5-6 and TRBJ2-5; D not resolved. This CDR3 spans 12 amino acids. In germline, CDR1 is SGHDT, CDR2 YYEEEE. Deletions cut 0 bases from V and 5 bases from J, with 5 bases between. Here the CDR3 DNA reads TGTGCCAGCAGCTTGGTTCCCGAGACCCAGTACTTC. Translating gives CASSLVPETQYF.